The clone carrying this T cell receptor beta chain was seen only once. Its antigen is as yet unknown. In the CD4+ fraction, cells were divided into CD45RA+ naive and CD45RA-negative memory subsets. Running of the assay took place at deep level. Genomic DNA per cell subset filled all wells of several immunoSEQ plates. Profiling relied on immunoSEQ multiplex PCR, and the TCRdb table lists in-frame clones only, not all of them. The sample includes roughly 2 million clones, more than 90% of them seen just once. The source of the sample is a study of shared clonotypes between healthy human individuals. Regarding the study as a whole: For naive CD4 cells, roughly 5.5% of clonotypes were shared across a few donors.

The CDR3 length is 11 residues. Germline V gene data show CDR1 as ENHRY and CDR2 as SYGVKD. Trimming removed 1 base at V and 8 bases at J, with 3 bases between. V usage is TRBV10-3 and J usage is TRBJ1-3; D is ambiguous. The sequence was obtained from a man aged 18 to 29 in good health. The material sequenced was naive CD4+ T cells sorted from blood. This sample's subset: CD45RA+ positively selected. CDR3 amino acids: CAISELDTIYF. The CDR3 DNA sequence: TGTGCCATCAGTGAGTTGGACACCATATATTTT.